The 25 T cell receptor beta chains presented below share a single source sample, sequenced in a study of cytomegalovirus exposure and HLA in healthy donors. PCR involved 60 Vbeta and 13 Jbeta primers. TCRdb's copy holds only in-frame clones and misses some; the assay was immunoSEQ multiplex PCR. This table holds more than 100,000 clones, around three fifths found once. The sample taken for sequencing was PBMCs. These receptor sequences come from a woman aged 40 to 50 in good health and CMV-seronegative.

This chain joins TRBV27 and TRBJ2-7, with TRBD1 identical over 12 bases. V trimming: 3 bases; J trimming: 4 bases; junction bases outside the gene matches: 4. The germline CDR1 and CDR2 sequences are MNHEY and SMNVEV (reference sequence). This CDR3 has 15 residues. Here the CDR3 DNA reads TGTGCCAGCAGTTTGGGACAGGGGGCTAGGTACGAGCAGTACTTC. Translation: CASSLGQGARYEQYF.

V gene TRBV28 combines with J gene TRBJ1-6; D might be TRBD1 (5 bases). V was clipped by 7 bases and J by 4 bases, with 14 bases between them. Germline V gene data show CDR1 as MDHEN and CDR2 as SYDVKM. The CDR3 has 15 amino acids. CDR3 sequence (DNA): TGTGCCAGCATTTCCCCGGGGGGATATAATTCACCCCTCCACTTT. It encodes CASISPGGYNSPLHF.

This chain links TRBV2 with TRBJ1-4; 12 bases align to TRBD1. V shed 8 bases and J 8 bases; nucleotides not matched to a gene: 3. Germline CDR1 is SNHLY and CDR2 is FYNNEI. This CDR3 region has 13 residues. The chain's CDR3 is CASAGTGGEKLFF. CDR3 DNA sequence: TGTGCCAGCGCCGGGACAGGGGGCGAAAAACTGTTTTTT.

The CDR3 loop reads CASSEGDREADEQYF. The CDR3 bases are TGTGCCAGCAGTGAAGGGGACAGGGAAGCGGACGAGCAGTACTTC. The V gene is TRBV6-1, the J gene TRBJ2-7; TRBD1 agrees at 9 bases. The V gene's germline CDR1 is MNHNS and CDR2 SASEGT. The CDR3 is 15 residues long. Trimming at V came to 1 base and at J to 5 bases, leaving 6 bases not matched to a gene.

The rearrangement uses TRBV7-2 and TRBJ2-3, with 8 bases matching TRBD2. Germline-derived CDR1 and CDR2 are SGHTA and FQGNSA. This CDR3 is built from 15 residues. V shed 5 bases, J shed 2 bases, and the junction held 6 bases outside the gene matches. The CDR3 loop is CASSATGLVTDTQYF. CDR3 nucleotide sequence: TGTGCCAGCAGCGCAACGGGACTAGTCACAGATACGCAGTATTTT.

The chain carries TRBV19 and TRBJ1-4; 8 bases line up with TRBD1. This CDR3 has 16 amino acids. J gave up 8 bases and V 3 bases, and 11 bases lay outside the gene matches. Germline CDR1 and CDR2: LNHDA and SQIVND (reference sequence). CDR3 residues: CASSIPRQGIGEKLFF. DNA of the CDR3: TGTGCCAGTAGTATTCCCCGACAGGGGATAGGCGAAAAACTGTTTTTT.

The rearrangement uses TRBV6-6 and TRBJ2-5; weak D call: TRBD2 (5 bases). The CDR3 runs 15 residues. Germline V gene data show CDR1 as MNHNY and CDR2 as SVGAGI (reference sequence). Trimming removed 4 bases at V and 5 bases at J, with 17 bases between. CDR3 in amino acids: CASSSRGSPGETQYF. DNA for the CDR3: TGTGCCAGCAGTTCTCGTGGGAGCCCTGGGGAGACCCAGTACTTC.

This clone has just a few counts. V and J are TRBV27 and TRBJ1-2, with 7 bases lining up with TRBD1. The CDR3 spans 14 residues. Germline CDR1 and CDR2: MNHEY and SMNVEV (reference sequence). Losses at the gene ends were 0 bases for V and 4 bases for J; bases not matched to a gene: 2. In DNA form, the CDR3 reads TGTGCCAGCAGTTTATCGGGGACAGCCTATGGCTACACCTTC. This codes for CASSLSGTAYGYTF.

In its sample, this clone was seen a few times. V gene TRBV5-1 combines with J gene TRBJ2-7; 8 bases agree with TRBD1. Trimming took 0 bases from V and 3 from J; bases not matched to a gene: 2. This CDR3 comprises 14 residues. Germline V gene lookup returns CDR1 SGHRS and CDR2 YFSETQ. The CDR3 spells CASSLGTGHYEQYF. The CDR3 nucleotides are TGCGCCAGCAGCTTGGGGACAGGGCACTACGAGCAGTACTTC.

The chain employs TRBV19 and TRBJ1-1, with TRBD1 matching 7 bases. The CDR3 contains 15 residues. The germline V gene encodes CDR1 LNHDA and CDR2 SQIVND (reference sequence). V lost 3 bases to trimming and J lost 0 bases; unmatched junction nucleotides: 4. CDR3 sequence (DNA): TGTGCCAGTAGTATCGACAGGGAAATGAACACTGAAGCTTTCTTT. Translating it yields CASSIDREMNTEAFF.

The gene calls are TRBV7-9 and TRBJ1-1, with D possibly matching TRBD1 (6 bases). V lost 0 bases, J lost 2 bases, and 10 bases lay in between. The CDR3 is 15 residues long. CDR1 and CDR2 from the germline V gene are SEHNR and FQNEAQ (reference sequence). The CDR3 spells CASSLASQGNTEAFF. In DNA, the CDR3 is TGTGCCAGCAGCTTAGCGTCACAGGGAAACACTGAAGCTTTCTTT.

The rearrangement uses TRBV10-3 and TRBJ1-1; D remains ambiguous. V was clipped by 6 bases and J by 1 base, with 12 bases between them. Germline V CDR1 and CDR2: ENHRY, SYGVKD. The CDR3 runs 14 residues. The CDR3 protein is CAIRRSGENTEAFF. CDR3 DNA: TGTGCCATCAGGAGGAGCGGGGAGAACACTGAAGCTTTCTTT.

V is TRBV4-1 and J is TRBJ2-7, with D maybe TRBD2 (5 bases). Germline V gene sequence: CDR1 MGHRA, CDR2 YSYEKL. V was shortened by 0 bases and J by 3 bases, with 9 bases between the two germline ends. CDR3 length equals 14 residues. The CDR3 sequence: CASSQDRGSYEQYF. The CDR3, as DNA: TGCGCCAGCAGCCAAGATAGAGGGAGCTACGAGCAGTACTTC.

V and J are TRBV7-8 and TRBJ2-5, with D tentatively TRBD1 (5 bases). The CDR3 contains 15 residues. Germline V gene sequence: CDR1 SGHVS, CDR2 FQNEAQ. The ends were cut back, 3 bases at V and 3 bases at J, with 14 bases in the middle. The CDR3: CASSFGARAKETQYF. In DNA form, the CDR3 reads TGTGCCAGCAGCTTTGGAGCCAGGGCCAAAGAGACCCAGTACTTC.

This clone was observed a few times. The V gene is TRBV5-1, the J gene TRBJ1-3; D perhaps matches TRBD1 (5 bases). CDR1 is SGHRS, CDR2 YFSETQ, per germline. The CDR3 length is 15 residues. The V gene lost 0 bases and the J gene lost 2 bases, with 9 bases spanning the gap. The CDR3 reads CASSLGGETGNTIYF. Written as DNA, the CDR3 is TGCGCCAGCAGCTTGGGGGGCGAAACTGGAAACACCATATATTTT.

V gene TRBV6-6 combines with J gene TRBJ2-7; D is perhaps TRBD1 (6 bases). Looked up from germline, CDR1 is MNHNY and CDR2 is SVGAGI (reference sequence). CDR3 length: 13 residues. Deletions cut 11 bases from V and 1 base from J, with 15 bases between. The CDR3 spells CASLQGISYEQYF. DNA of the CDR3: TGTGCCTCACTACAGGGCATATCCTACGAGCAGTACTTC.

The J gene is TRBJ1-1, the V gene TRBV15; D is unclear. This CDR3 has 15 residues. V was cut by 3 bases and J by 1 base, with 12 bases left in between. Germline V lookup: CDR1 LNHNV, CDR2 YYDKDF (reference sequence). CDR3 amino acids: CATSSRRGSNTEAFF. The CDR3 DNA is TGTGCCACCAGCAGCCGCCGGGGATCGAACACTGAAGCTTTCTTT.

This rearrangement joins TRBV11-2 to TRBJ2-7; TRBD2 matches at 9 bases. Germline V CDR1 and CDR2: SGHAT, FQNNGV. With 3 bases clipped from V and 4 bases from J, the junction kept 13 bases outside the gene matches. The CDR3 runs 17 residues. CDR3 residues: CASSFGTSPELRYEQYF. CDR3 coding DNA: TGTGCCAGCAGCTTTGGGACTAGCCCTGAGCTTAGGTACGAGCAGTACTTC.

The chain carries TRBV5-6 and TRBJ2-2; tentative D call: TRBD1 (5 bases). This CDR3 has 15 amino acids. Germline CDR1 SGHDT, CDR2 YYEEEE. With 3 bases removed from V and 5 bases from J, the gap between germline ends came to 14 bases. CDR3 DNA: TGTGCCAGCAGCTGGGGCAACAGAATAACCGGGGAGCTGTTTTTT. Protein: CASSWGNRITGELFF.

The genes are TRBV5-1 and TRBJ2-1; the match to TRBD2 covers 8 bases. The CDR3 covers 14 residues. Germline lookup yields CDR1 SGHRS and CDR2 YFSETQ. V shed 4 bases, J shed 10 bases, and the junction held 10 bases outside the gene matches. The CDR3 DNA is TGCGCCAGCAGCGTATCGGGACTAGAAGGGGAGCAGTTCTTC. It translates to CASSVSGLEGEQFF.

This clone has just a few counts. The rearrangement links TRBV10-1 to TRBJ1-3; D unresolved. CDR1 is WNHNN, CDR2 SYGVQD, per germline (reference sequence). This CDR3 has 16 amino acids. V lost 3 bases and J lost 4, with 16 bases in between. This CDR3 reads CASSERAGLAGNTIYF. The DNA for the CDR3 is TGCGCCAGCAGTGAAAGGGCCGGATTAGCGGGAAACACCATATATTTT.

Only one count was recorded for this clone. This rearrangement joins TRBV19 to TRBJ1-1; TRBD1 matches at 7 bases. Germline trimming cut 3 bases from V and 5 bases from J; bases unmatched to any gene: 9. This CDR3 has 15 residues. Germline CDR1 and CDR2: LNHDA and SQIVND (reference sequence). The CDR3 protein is CASSIRTGIGTEAFF. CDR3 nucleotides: TGTGCCAGTAGTATTAGGACAGGAATAGGGACTGAAGCTTTCTTT.

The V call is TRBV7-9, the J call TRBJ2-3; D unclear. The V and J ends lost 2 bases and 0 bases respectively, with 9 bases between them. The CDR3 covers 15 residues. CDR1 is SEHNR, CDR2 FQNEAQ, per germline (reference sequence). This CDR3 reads CASSLKTGSTDTQYF. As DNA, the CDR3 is TGTGCCAGCAGCTTAAAGACGGGTAGCACAGATACGCAGTATTTT.

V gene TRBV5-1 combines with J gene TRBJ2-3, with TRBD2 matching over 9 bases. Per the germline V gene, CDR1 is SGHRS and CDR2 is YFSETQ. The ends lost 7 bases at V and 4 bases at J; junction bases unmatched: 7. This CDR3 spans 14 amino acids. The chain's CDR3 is CASGGGGPSDTQYF. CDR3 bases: TGCGCCAGCGGCGGGGGGGGACCATCAGATACGCAGTATTTT.

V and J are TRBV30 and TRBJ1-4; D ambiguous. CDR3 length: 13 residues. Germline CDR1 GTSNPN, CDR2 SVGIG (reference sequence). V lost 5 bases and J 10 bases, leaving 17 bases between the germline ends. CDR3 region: CAWGYTGEGKLFF. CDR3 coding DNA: TGTGCCTGGGGGTATACCGGGGAAGGAAAACTGTTTTTT.